This T cell receptor beta chain originates from a study of regulatory T cells in long-lasting Graves disease. Study overall: The criterion for persistent Graves' disease was over 5 years of antithyroid drugs with positive TSH receptor antibodies. Study-level results: Few sampled subjects may have lowered accuracy. Thyroid tissue was not sampled; only peripheral blood was.

This sample's time point: persistent/refractory GD, antithyroid drugs over 5 years with positive TRAb. PBMCs provided the RNA from which the TCR library was made. The patients included were those that came from an endocrinology department in Xi'an, China. V lost 6 bases, J lost 5 bases, and 5 bases stayed unmatched. Germline V lookup: CDR1 KGHSH, CDR2 LQKENI. This CDR3 has 14 residues. According to the study, TCR beta libraries were built with iRepertoire HTBI primers and CDR3-region Arm-PCR. TCRdb reprocessed the multiplex PCR reads with MiXCR, giving one entry per CDR3 protein. The sample records about 460,000 distinct CDR3 sequences, about 20% being singletons. Comment on this clonotype: Its matching antigen is unknown.

This TCR was sampled from a female donor with Graves disease. The genes are TRBV18 and TRBJ2-3; TRBD1 matches 10 bases. Sequenced here: peripheral blood mononuclear cells (PBMCs), sampled when the disease was refractory, from a patient treated with antithyroid drugs. The CDR3 region is CASSGTGDGDTQYF. The CDR3 DNA reads TGTGCCAGCTCGGGGACAGGGGATGGAGATACGCAGTATTTT.